The rows below give T cell receptor beta chains drawn from one sample of a study of CD8 T cells in Susac syndrome. Each CDR3 protein gets one entry after TCRdb re-called the immunoSEQ multiplex PCR reads with MiXCR. The repertoire holds 50,000 or so distinct CDR3 sequences, with approximately 93% as singletons. The sequencing input was CD8+ T cells from PBMCs. The receptors stem from a human donor in good health. Both conserved end residues are part of each CDR3. The order of the fields is J gene, D gene, V gene, clone size, CDR3 DNA, CDR3 protein. The D gene is left open where the match is weak. Size values are once, few and many counts, or a class for expanded clones, and some rows have none.

j_gene: TRBJ2-3
d_gene: -
v_gene: TRBV28
abundance: -
CDR3nt: TGTGCCAGCAGTCCCGACATCGGGGTGGATACGCAGTATTTT
CDR3aa: CASSPDIGVDTQYF

j_gene: TRBJ2-1
d_gene: TRBD2
v_gene: TRBV29-1
abundance: -
CDR3nt: TGCAGCGTTAGGGGGACTAGAGAGGGTGCCTACAATGAGCAGTTCTTC
CDR3aa: CSVRGTREGAYNEQFF

j_gene: TRBJ2-5
d_gene: -
v_gene: TRBV6-6
abundance: -
CDR3nt: TGTGCCAGCAGTTACTCATTGGGGGAAGAGACCCAGTACTTC
CDR3aa: CASSYSLGEETQYF

j_gene: TRBJ2-1
d_gene: -
v_gene: TRBV7-9
abundance: -
CDR3nt: TGTGCCAGCAGCTTAGGGGCACCCGAGCAGTTCTTC
CDR3aa: CASSLGAPEQFF

j_gene: TRBJ2-1
d_gene: TRBD2
v_gene: TRBV7-6
abundance: few
CDR3nt: TGTGCCAGCAGCTTCTCGGGGAGGGACAATGAGCAGTTCTTC
CDR3aa: CASSFSGRDNEQFF

j_gene: TRBJ2-1
d_gene: TRBD1
v_gene: TRBV5-6
abundance: -
CDR3nt: TGTGCCAGCAGCTTGGCCGGGACAGGTACTTACAATGAGCAGTTCTTC
CDR3aa: CASSLAGTGTYNEQFF

j_gene: TRBJ2-3
d_gene: TRBD2
v_gene: TRBV3-1
abundance: few
CDR3nt: TGTGCCAGCAGCCAAGGCCTTACTAGCGGGAGAGCCGATACGCAGTATTTT
CDR3aa: CASSQGLTSGRADTQYF

j_gene: TRBJ2-5
d_gene: TRBD1
v_gene: TRBV5-1
abundance: -
CDR3nt: TGCGCCAGCAGCCAAGGGGACAGGGGGCTCGTGGAGACCCAGTACTTC
CDR3aa: CASSQGDRGLVETQYF

j_gene: TRBJ2-2
d_gene: -
v_gene: TRBV3-1
abundance: -
CDR3nt: TGTGCCAGCAGCCAAGTCCTCCCGTACTCGAACACCGGGGAGCTGTTTTTT
CDR3aa: CASSQVLPYSNTGELFF

j_gene: TRBJ2-7
d_gene: -
v_gene: TRBV6-5
abundance: once
CDR3nt: TGTGCCAGCAGTTACCATGGGGGGCGCACCTACGAGCAGTACTTC
CDR3aa: CASSYHGGRTYEQYF

j_gene: TRBJ2-7
d_gene: -
v_gene: TRBV5-6
abundance: -
CDR3nt: TGTGCCAGCAGCTTGCAAAACTCCGAGCAGTACTTC
CDR3aa: CASSLQNSEQYF

j_gene: TRBJ2-7
d_gene: -
v_gene: TRBV28
abundance: -
CDR3nt: TGTGCCAGCAGTTCTCTAGCGTCCTCCTACGAGCAGTACTTC
CDR3aa: CASSSLASSYEQYF

j_gene: TRBJ1-5
d_gene: -
v_gene: TRBV20-1
abundance: -
CDR3nt: TGCAGTGCTAGAGATCTGAGTTTTAGCAATCAGCCCCAGCATTTT
CDR3aa: CSARDLSFSNQPQHF

j_gene: TRBJ2-6
d_gene: -
v_gene: TRBV29-1
abundance: -
CDR3nt: TGCAGCGTAATCCGGGACGACCCCCCCGGGGCCAACGTCCTGACTTTC
CDR3aa: CSVIRDDPPGANVLTF

j_gene: TRBJ2-7
d_gene: -
v_gene: TRBV13
abundance: once
CDR3nt: TGTGCCAGCAGCTTACTGTCCGAATCCTACGAGCAGTACTTC
CDR3aa: CASSLLSESYEQYF

j_gene: TRBJ2-7
d_gene: TRBD1
v_gene: TRBV29-1
abundance: few
CDR3nt: TGCAGCGTTGTCGGGACAGGGACCTACGAGCAGTACTTC
CDR3aa: CSVVGTGTYEQYF

j_gene: TRBJ2-7
d_gene: -
v_gene: TRBV2
abundance: few
CDR3nt: TGTGCCAGCAGTCCGAGGGGTGGGAGAGACGAGCAGTACTTC
CDR3aa: CASSPRGGRDEQYF

j_gene: TRBJ2-2
d_gene: -
v_gene: TRBV7-6
abundance: -
CDR3nt: TGTGCCAGCAGCTTAGCCCGCACCGGGGAGCTGTTTTTT
CDR3aa: CASSLARTGELFF

j_gene: TRBJ2-1
d_gene: -
v_gene: TRBV9
abundance: -
CDR3nt: TGTGCCAGCAGCGTAGCTGGGGGATTTACTAATGAGCAGTTCTTC
CDR3aa: CASSVAGGFTNEQFF

j_gene: TRBJ2-7
d_gene: TRBD2
v_gene: TRBV20-1
abundance: -
CDR3nt: TGCAGTGCTATGACTAGCGGGAGTGGCGAGCAGTACTTC
CDR3aa: CSAMTSGSGEQYF

j_gene: TRBJ2-3
d_gene: TRBD2
v_gene: TRBV29-1
abundance: -
CDR3nt: TGCAGCGTCGTAGCGGGAGTGTGGGTCACAGATACGCAGTATTTT
CDR3aa: CSVVAGVWVTDTQYF

j_gene: TRBJ2-7
d_gene: -
v_gene: TRBV28
abundance: -
CDR3nt: TGTGCCAGCAGTTTTGTTCAGGGGAGGGACTACGAGCAGTACTTC
CDR3aa: CASSFVQGRDYEQYF

j_gene: TRBJ2-7
d_gene: TRBD1
v_gene: TRBV7-2
abundance: -
CDR3nt: TGTGCCAGCAGCCCCGGGACAGGGGGCCTAGAGCAGTACTTC
CDR3aa: CASSPGTGGLEQYF

j_gene: TRBJ2-5
d_gene: -
v_gene: TRBV11-1
abundance: -
CDR3nt: TGTGCCAGCAGCTACCGGGGGGCCGGAAAGACCCAGTACTTC
CDR3aa: CASSYRGAGKTQYF

j_gene: TRBJ2-7
d_gene: TRBD2
v_gene: TRBV7-9
abundance: once
CDR3nt: TGTGCCAGCAGCCCGGGCGGGGGGTTCCCGTACGAGCAGTACTTC
CDR3aa: CASSPGGGFPYEQYF

j_gene: TRBJ2-3
d_gene: -
v_gene: TRBV7-9
abundance: -
CDR3nt: TGTGCCAGCAGCTTCGGACTGCGGGAAGTAGATACGCAGTATTTT
CDR3aa: CASSFGLREVDTQYF

j_gene: TRBJ2-2
d_gene: -
v_gene: TRBV5-1
abundance: -
CDR3nt: TGCGCCAGCAGCAACTTTAACACCGGGGAGCTGTTTTTT
CDR3aa: CASSNFNTGELFF

j_gene: TRBJ2-7
d_gene: -
v_gene: TRBV23-1
abundance: -
CDR3nt: TGCGCCAGCGGCCGGTTCGAGCAGTACTTC
CDR3aa: CASGRFEQYF

j_gene: TRBJ2-7
d_gene: -
v_gene: TRBV4-1
abundance: -
CDR3nt: TGCGCCAGCAGCCACGGGGGAACCCACGAGCAGTACTTC
CDR3aa: CASSHGGTHEQYF

j_gene: TRBJ2-1
d_gene: -
v_gene: TRBV29-1
abundance: -
CDR3nt: TGCAGCGTTGAATCCCAAGCGGGTGAGCAGTTCTTC
CDR3aa: CSVESQAGEQFF

j_gene: TRBJ1-5
d_gene: -
v_gene: TRBV13
abundance: -
CDR3nt: TGTGCCAGCAGCTCCGGGGGGGCGCGGAGCAATCAGCCCCAGCATTTT
CDR3aa: CASSSGGARSNQPQHF

j_gene: TRBJ1-2
d_gene: -
v_gene: TRBV29-1
abundance: -
CDR3nt: TGCAGCGTTCCGGGGGCTTATGGCTACACCTTC
CDR3aa: CSVPGAYGYTF

j_gene: TRBJ1-5
d_gene: -
v_gene: TRBV2
abundance: -
CDR3nt: TGTGCCAGCAGTGAACTAACAGGGTATAGCAATCAGCCCCAGCATTTT
CDR3aa: CASSELTGYSNQPQHF

j_gene: TRBJ2-7
d_gene: TRBD2
v_gene: TRBV10-3
abundance: -
CDR3nt: TGTGCCATCAGCCCCTCGGGAGGGACCTACGAGCAGTACTTC
CDR3aa: CAISPSGGTYEQYF

j_gene: TRBJ2-5
d_gene: -
v_gene: TRBV5-1
abundance: -
CDR3nt: TGCGCCAGCAGCTTGGATCTGGGGGCGAGGGAGACCCAGTACTTC
CDR3aa: CASSLDLGARETQYF

j_gene: TRBJ2-7
d_gene: TRBD2
v_gene: TRBV7-9
abundance: -
CDR3nt: TGTGCCAGCAGCCCCCGGGGGGGGACCCAGGAGCAGTACTTC
CDR3aa: CASSPRGGTQEQYF

j_gene: TRBJ2-4
d_gene: -
v_gene: TRBV6-5
abundance: -
CDR3nt: TGTGCCAGCATCGATCTCAGGGGCATTCAGTACTTC
CDR3aa: CASIDLRGIQYF

j_gene: TRBJ2-7
d_gene: TRBD2
v_gene: TRBV27
abundance: -
CDR3nt: TGTGCCAGCAGTCGACCTAGCGGGAGTGGTTCTTCCTACGAGCAGTACTTC
CDR3aa: CASSRPSGSGSSYEQYF

j_gene: TRBJ1-4
d_gene: TRBD1
v_gene: TRBV27
abundance: -
CDR3nt: TGTGCCAGCAGTCGACAAGGGGGCGCGAGTGAAAAACTGTTTTTT
CDR3aa: CASSRQGGASEKLFF

j_gene: TRBJ2-1
d_gene: -
v_gene: TRBV4-1
abundance: few
CDR3nt: TGCGCCAGCAGCCCGTCACAGGGCTACAATGAGCAGTTCTTC
CDR3aa: CASSPSQGYNEQFF

j_gene: TRBJ1-1
d_gene: TRBD1
v_gene: TRBV20-1
abundance: -
CDR3nt: TGCAGTGCTGATACAGGGGACACTGAAGCTTTCTTT
CDR3aa: CSADTGDTEAFF

j_gene: TRBJ1-1
d_gene: TRBD1
v_gene: TRBV3-1
abundance: -
CDR3nt: TGTGCCAGCAGCCAAGAGGGACAGACGAACACTGAAGCTTTCTTT
CDR3aa: CASSQEGQTNTEAFF

j_gene: TRBJ2-1
d_gene: TRBD2
v_gene: TRBV6-4
abundance: -
CDR3nt: TGTGCCAGCAGTGACATGGCGGGAGGGATCCATGAGCAGTTCTTC
CDR3aa: CASSDMAGGIHEQFF

j_gene: TRBJ2-7
d_gene: -
v_gene: TRBV28
abundance: -
CDR3nt: TGTGCCAGCAGTTTAGGAGGGGACGACGAGCAGTACTTC
CDR3aa: CASSLGGDDEQYF

j_gene: TRBJ2-1
d_gene: TRBD2
v_gene: TRBV10-3
abundance: -
CDR3nt: TGTGCCATCAGTGAGTCGATCGGGAGGCCGTACAATGAGCAGTTCTTC
CDR3aa: CAISESIGRPYNEQFF

j_gene: TRBJ1-5
d_gene: -
v_gene: TRBV6-1
abundance: -
CDR3nt: TGTGCCAGCAGTGAAGCTAGGGCCGGGAGCAATCAGCCCCAGCATTTT
CDR3aa: CASSEARAGSNQPQHF

j_gene: TRBJ2-5
d_gene: -
v_gene: TRBV24-1
abundance: -
CDR3nt: TGTGCCACCAGGCGGAGTGGAGAGACCCAGTACTTC
CDR3aa: CATRRSGETQYF

j_gene: TRBJ2-1
d_gene: TRBD2
v_gene: TRBV29-1
abundance: -
CDR3nt: TGCAGCGTTGAGGCTAGCGGATACAATGAGCAGTTCTTC
CDR3aa: CSVEASGYNEQFF

j_gene: TRBJ2-7
d_gene: -
v_gene: TRBV28
abundance: -
CDR3nt: TGTGCCAGCACCCTAAGAGACAGCGATTACGAGCAGTACTTC
CDR3aa: CASTLRDSDYEQYF

j_gene: TRBJ2-7
d_gene: -
v_gene: TRBV6-6
abundance: -
CDR3nt: TGTGCCAGCGCCGAAAGCTACGAGCAGTACTTC
CDR3aa: CASAESYEQYF

j_gene: TRBJ2-5
d_gene: -
v_gene: TRBV29-1
abundance: -
CDR3nt: TGCAGCGTTGATGGGCAAGATGAGCAAGAGACCCAGTACTTC
CDR3aa: CSVDGQDEQETQYF

j_gene: TRBJ2-7
d_gene: -
v_gene: TRBV7-8
abundance: -
CDR3nt: TGTGCCAGCAGCCCCCTTTACGAGCAGTACTTC
CDR3aa: CASSPLYEQYF

j_gene: TRBJ2-3
d_gene: TRBD2
v_gene: TRBV6-6
abundance: -
CDR3nt: TGTGCCAGCAGTGGACTAGCGGCTAGCACAGATACGCAGTATTTT
CDR3aa: CASSGLAASTDTQYF

j_gene: TRBJ2-3
d_gene: TRBD2
v_gene: TRBV13
abundance: -
CDR3nt: TGTGCCAGCAGCCCCGGACTAGTCAGCACAGATACGCAGTATTTT
CDR3aa: CASSPGLVSTDTQYF

j_gene: TRBJ1-5
d_gene: -
v_gene: TRBV19
abundance: -
CDR3nt: TGTGCCAGTAGTGCCTTCTCTAGCAATCAGCCCCAGCATTTT
CDR3aa: CASSAFSSNQPQHF

j_gene: TRBJ2-5
d_gene: TRBD1
v_gene: TRBV5-1
abundance: -
CDR3nt: TGCGCCAGCAGCTTCAGGGGACAGGGGGTTCAAGAGACCCAGTACTTC
CDR3aa: CASSFRGQGVQETQYF

j_gene: TRBJ2-3
d_gene: TRBD2
v_gene: TRBV19
abundance: once
CDR3nt: TGTGCCAGTACCTACCCTACCCAACTAGCGGGAGCCACAGATACGCAGTATTTT
CDR3aa: CASTYPTQLAGATDTQYF

j_gene: TRBJ2-7
d_gene: TRBD2
v_gene: TRBV29-1
abundance: -
CDR3nt: TGCAGCGTTATACTAGCGATTGGGGAGTACGAGCAGTACTTC
CDR3aa: CSVILAIGEYEQYF

j_gene: TRBJ1-2
d_gene: -
v_gene: TRBV24-1
abundance: -
CDR3nt: TGTGCCACCAATGTCGGGGTGAACTATGGCTACACCTTC
CDR3aa: CATNVGVNYGYTF

j_gene: TRBJ2-1
d_gene: -
v_gene: TRBV24-1
abundance: -
CDR3nt: TGTGCCACCAGTGATTTTGGCAGGGAAGGGTTCAGGGAGCAGTTCTTC
CDR3aa: CATSDFGREGFREQFF